One TCR beta chain is described in this entry. Its antigen is as yet unknown. This record comes from a study of cytomegalovirus exposure and HLA in healthy donors. Study results and caveats: The authors considered a cluster of highly shared sequence variants likely to be a sequencing artifact.

PCR used 60 Vbeta primers and 13 Jbeta primers. The table came from immunoSEQ multiplex PCR; TCRdb's copy has only in-frame clones and leaves some out. The data hold about 140,000 clones, with around 65% observed a single time. What was sequenced was PBMCs. This sequence was found in a male donor in good health and CMV-seronegative.

CDR3 DNA sequence: TGTGCCAGCAGCCTGTGGGGGGGCACTGAAGCTTTCTTT. Translated: CASSLWGGTEAFF. V usage is TRBV7-2 and J usage is TRBJ1-1; possible D gene TRBD1, 5 bases. Trimming removed 5 bases at V and 4 bases at J, with 11 bases between. Germline V gene lookup returns CDR1 SGHTA and CDR2 FQGNSA. The CDR3 is made up of 13 amino acids.